These 9 T cell receptor beta chains came from one sample sequenced in a study of cytomegalovirus exposure and HLA in healthy donors. Using immunoSEQ multiplex PCR, the repertoire was profiled, and TCRdb retains in-frame clones only, with some absent. The data hold around 150,000 clones, with 85% observed a single time. The source material was PBMCs. Receptors originate from a man aged 25 to 45 in good health and CMV-seropositive.

The chain links TRBV27 to TRBJ2-7; D is perhaps TRBD1 (5 bases). The CDR3 has 15 residues. CDR1 is MNHEY and CDR2 is SMNVEV in the germline V gene (reference sequence). Deletions cut 3 bases from V and 4 bases from J, with 16 bases between. The CDR3 here is CASSFGRALGYEQYF. Written as DNA, the CDR3 is TGTGCCAGCAGTTTCGGCAGGGCCCTAGGGTACGAGCAGTACTTC.

This clone was seen more than once but under ten times. The V call is TRBV2, the J call TRBJ1-3; D uncertain. The V end was cut by 2 bases, the J end by 6 bases, with 14 bases between. Looked up from germline, CDR1 is SNHLY and CDR2 is FYNNEI. The CDR3 is 15 amino acids. Here the CDR3 DNA reads TGTGCCAGCAGTGAAACCGTGTCTATACCAAACACCATATATTTT. It translates to CASSETVSIPNTIYF.

This sequence joins TRBV12-5 and TRBJ2-1, with D hard to call. Trimming stripped 6 bases from V and 2 bases from J, with 11 bases between. Germline loops: CDR1 LGHNT, CDR2 FRNRAP. The CDR3 sequence is 14 residues long. The CDR3 loop is CASGKGRPYNEQFF. CDR3 nucleotides: TGTGCTAGTGGGAAAGGCAGGCCCTACAATGAGCAGTTCTTC.

The CDR3 spells CASSLTSGGWGWETQYF. Written as DNA, the CDR3 is TGTGCCAGCAGTTTGACGTCAGGGGGCTGGGGCTGGGAGACCCAGTACTTC. The J gene is TRBJ2-5, the V gene TRBV27; 8 nucleotides match TRBD1. Germline CDR1 reads MNHEY; CDR2 reads SMNVEV (reference sequence). This CDR3 region has 17 residues. The trim removed 3 bases at V and 5 bases at J, leaving 14 bases unmatched.

The chain employs TRBV4-1 and TRBJ1-5; D is ambiguous. CDR1 MGHRA and CDR2 YSYEKL come from the germline V gene. V was cut by 1 base and J by 0 bases, with 7 bases left in between. The CDR3 totals 15 residues. CDR3 bases: TGCGCCAGCAGCCAAGTCCCAGATAGCAATCAGCCCCAGCATTTT. It translates to CASSQVPDSNQPQHF.

CDR3 DNA: TGTGCCTGGGACACCCACAGTCAGCCCCAGCATTTT. It codes for CAWDTHSQPQHF. The V call is TRBV30, the J call TRBJ1-5; D uncertain. Trimming shortened V by 5 bases and J by 6 bases, and 11 bases separated the two germline ends. Germline CDR1 is GTSNPN and CDR2 is SVGIG (reference sequence). This CDR3 comprises 12 residues.

This chain joins TRBV11-2 and TRBJ2-5; possible D gene TRBD1, 6 bases. Germline CDR1 and CDR2: SGHAT and FQNNGV. This CDR3 comprises 14 residues. The germline V and J ends were trimmed by 6 bases and 2 bases, with 13 bases remaining between them. This CDR3 is CASSLQGSQETQYF. CDR3 bases: TGTGCCAGCAGTCTACAGGGATCTCAAGAGACCCAGTACTTC.

This clone was seen just once. The junction and the germline gene differ at one end; a read error may be behind it. The chain employs TRBV9 and TRBJ2-5; D is possibly TRBD1 (5 bases). CDR3 length equals 15 residues. Looked up from germline, CDR1 is SGDLS and CDR2 is YYNGEE. CDR3 sequence: CTSSVVGAVQETQYF. In nucleotides, the CDR3 is TGTACCAGCAGCGTAGTAGGGGCGGTTCAAGAGACCCAGTACTTC.

The chain links TRBV6-6 to TRBJ1-5; 7 nucleotides line up with TRBD1. The CDR3 extends over 16 amino acids. The germline CDR1 and CDR2 sequences are MNHNY and SVGAGI (reference sequence). The V and J ends lost 6 bases and 2 bases, in that order; junction bases with no gene match: 10. CDR3 region: CASSPEGALGNQPQHF. CDR3 DNA sequence: TGTGCCAGCAGCCCCGAGGGGGCGTTGGGCAATCAGCCCCAGCATTTT.